This T cell receptor beta chain originates from a study of blood T cell repertoires in COVID-19. Background on the study: Acute and convalescent COVID-19 samples came from the United States, Italy and Spain.

After removal of 5 bases from V and 4 bases from J, the junction contained 3 bases not matched to a gene. Per germline, CDR1 MNHEY and CDR2 SMNVEV (reference sequence). The CDR3 loop spans 14 amino acids. Participants were aged about 18 to 90 years, lived in under 30 US areas, and enrolled virtually. Original analysis: Reference gene primer amplification in the assay estimated nucleated cell counts. Assay used: immunoSEQ multiplex PCR; TCRdb lists only in-frame clones, some missing. D and trimming were read from the DNA, whereas the V and J calls and clone size are those reported in that table. The table lists about 190,000 clones, roughly three quarters of them singletons.

This receptor was obtained from a woman between 45 and 65 years old with acute COVID-19. Sequencing input: PBMCs or T cells enriched from blood (not recorded which). V gene TRBV27 combines with J gene TRBJ1-3; 9 nucleotides align to TRBD1. The CDR3 spells CASSAGTGGNTIYF. The CDR3 DNA reads as TGTGCCAGCAGTGCCGGGACAGGGGGAAACACCATATATTTT.